This T cell receptor (beta chain) was obtained from a study of T-cell reconstitution after alpha-beta-depleted transplantation in children (TCRdb year 2016). Turning to the overall study: Using TCR repertoire profiling, the study followed T-cell immune reconstitution in a quantitative way in children after TCRalphabeta/CD19-depleted allogeneic hematopoietic cell transplantation.

From the germline V gene, CDR1 is MNHNS and CDR2 is SASEGT. Its CDR3 holds 13 amino acids, cysteine through phenylalanine. Only CDR3 DNA remains: 39 bases, in frame from the first base. V is reduced by 3 bases and J by 5 bases, leaving a spacing of 11 bases between them. The library was built by means of PCR. The instrument given in TCRdb is Illumina HiSeq 2500. TCR libraries were prepared with molecular barcoding, using unique molecular identifiers to normalize TCRbeta repertoire quantification. The public reads were quality trimmed at Q25 with fastp and then assembled into clones with MiXCR by TCRdb, keeping productive beta chains. CDR3 protein duplicates are merged, each entry listing the most common genes and DNA. The sample table records about 500,000 distinct CDR3 sequences; about 33% of these occur just once. The ten largest clones take up roughly 2.5% of the sample. Turning to this clonotype: Its antigen is currently not known. Per-base quality was not reported, and no clone a single base away is much larger than it.

Here the chain combines TRBV6-1 and TRBJ2-7; 6 matching bases give a weak D call of TRBD2. The material sequenced was PBMCs from the stem cell graft donor, taken from the stem cell graft. The TCR was taken from a human donor who donated a stem cell graft to a child with aplastic anemia. The DNA sequence is as follows: TGTGCCAGCAGTGAGGGGGGAGTGGACGAGCAGTACTTC. Translation gives CASSEGGVDEQYF.